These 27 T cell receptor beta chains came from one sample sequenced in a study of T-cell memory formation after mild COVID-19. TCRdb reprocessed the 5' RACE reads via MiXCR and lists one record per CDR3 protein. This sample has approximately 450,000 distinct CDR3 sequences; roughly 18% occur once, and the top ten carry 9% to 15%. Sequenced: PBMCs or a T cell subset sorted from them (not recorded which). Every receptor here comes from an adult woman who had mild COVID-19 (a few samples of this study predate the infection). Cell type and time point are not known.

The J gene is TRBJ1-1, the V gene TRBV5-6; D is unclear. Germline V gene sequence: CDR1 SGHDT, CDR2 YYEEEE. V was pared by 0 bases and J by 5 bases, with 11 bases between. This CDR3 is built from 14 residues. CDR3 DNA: TGTGCCAGCAGCTTGGGCTTAGGAGGTACTGAAGCTTTCTTT. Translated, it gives CASSLGLGGTEAFF.

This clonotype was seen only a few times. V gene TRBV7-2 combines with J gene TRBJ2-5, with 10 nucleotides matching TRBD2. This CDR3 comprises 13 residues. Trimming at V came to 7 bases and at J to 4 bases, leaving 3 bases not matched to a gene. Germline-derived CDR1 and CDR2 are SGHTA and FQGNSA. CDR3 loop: CASNKREGETQYF. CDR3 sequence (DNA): TGTGCCAGCAACAAGCGGGAGGGAGAGACCCAGTACTTC.

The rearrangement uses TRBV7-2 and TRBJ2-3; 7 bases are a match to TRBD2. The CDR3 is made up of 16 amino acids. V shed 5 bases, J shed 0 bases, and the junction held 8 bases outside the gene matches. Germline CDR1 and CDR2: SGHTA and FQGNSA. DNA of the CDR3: TGTGCCAGCAGCCGGGCGGCTAGCGGAAGCACAGATACGCAGTATTTT. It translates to CASSRAASGSTDTQYF.

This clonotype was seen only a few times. The chain's CDR3 is CASSADGVGTEAFF. The CDR3, as DNA: TGTGCCAGCAGTGCGGACGGCGTTGGGACTGAAGCTTTCTTT. The rearrangement joins TRBV6-1 to TRBJ1-1; D gene ambiguous. V was clipped by 4 bases and J by 5 bases, with 14 bases between them. Germline V gene sequence: CDR1 MNHNS, CDR2 SASEGT. The CDR3 runs 14 residues.

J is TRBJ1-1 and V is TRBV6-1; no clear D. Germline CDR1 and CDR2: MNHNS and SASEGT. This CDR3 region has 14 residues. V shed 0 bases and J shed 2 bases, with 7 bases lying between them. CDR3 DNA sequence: TGTGCCAGCAGTGAAGCGTACAAAAACACTGAAGCTTTCTTT. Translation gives CASSEAYKNTEAFF.

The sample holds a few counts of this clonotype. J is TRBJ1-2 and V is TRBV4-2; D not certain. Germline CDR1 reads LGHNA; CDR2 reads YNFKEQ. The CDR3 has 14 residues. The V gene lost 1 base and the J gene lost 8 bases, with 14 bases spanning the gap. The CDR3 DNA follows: TGTGCCAGCAGCCAAGTTAGCGAGACTAGAGGCTACACCTTC. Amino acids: CASSQVSETRGYTF.

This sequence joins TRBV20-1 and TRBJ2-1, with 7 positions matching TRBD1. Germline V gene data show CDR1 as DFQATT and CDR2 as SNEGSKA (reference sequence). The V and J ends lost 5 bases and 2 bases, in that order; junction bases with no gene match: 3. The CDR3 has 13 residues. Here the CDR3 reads CSALTGTYNEQFF. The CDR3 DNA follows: TGCAGTGCTTTGACAGGGACCTACAATGAGCAGTTCTTC.

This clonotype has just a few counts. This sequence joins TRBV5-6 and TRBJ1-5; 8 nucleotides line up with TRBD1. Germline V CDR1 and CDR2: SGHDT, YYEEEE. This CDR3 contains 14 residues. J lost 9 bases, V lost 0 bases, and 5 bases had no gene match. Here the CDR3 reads CASSLDATGGPQHF. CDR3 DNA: TGTGCCAGCAGCTTGGATGCTACAGGGGGGCCCCAGCATTTT.

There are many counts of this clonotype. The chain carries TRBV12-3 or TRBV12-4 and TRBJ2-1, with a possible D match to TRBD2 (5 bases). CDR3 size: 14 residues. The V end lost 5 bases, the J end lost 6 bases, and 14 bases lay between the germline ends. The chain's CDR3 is CASSVISGVNEQFF. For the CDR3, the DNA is TGTGCCAGCAGTGTCATATCCGGGGTCAATGAGCAGTTCTTC.

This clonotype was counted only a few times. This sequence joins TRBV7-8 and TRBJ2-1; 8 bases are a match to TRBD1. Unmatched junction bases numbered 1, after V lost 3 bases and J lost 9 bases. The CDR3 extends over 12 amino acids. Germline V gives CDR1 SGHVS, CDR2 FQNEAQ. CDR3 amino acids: CASSFGTGEQFF. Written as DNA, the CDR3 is TGTGCCAGCAGCTTCGGGACAGGTGAGCAGTTCTTC.

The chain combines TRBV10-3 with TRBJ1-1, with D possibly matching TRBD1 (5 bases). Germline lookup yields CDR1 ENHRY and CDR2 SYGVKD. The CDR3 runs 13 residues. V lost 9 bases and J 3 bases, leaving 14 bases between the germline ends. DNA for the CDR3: TGTGCCATGAGAGGACCGGGGGACACTGAAGCTTTCTTT. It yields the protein CAMRGPGDTEAFF.

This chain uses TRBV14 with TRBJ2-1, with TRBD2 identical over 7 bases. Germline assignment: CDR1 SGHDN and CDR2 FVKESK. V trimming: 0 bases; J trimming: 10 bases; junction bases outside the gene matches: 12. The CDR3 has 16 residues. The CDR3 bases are TGTGCCAGCAGCCAAGATCGGAGGCCCCTAGCGGAGGAGCAGTTCTTC. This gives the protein CASSQDRRPLAEEQFF. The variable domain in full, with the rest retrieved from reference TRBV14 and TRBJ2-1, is EAGVTQFPSHSVIEKGQTVTLRCDPISGHDNLYWYRRVMGKEIKFLLHFVKESKQDESGMPNNRFLAERTGGTYSTLKVQPAELEDSGVYFCASSQDRRPLAEEQFFGPGTRLTVL.

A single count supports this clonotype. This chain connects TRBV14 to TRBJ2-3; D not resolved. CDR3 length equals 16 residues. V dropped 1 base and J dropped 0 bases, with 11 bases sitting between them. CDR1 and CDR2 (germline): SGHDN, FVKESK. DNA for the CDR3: TGTGCCAGCAGCCAAGTTGCCCAGTTAAGCACAGATACGCAGTATTTT. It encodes CASSQVAQLSTDTQYF. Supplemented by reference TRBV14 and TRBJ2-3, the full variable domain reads EAGVTQFPSHSVIEKGQTVTLRCDPISGHDNLYWYRRVMGKEIKFLLHFVKESKQDESGMPNNRFLAERTGGTYSTLKVQPAELEDSGVYFCASSQVAQLSTDTQYFGPGTRLTVL.

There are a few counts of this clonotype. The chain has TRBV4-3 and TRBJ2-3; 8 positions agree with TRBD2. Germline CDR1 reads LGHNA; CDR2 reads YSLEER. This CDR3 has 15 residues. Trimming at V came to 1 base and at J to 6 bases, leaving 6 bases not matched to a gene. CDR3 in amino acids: CASSQVRGGSDTQYF. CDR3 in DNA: TGCGCCAGCAGCCAAGTCCGGGGGGGTTCCGATACGCAGTATTTT.

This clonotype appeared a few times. The CDR3 nucleotides read TGCGCCAGCAGCCAAGTAAACGGCAGAGGTTATGGCTACACCTTC. Encoded protein: CASSQVNGRGYGYTF. The chain has TRBV4-1 and TRBJ1-2; D unclear. This CDR3 contains 15 residues. Germline V gives CDR1 MGHRA, CDR2 YSYEKL. The V end was cut by 1 base, the J end by 5 bases, with 14 bases between.

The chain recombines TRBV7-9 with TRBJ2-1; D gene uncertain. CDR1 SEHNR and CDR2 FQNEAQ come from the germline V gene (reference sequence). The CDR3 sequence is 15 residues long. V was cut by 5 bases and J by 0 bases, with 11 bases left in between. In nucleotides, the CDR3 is TGTGCCAGCAGCGCCCGAATGAGCTCCTACAATGAGCAGTTCTTC. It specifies CASSARMSSYNEQFF.

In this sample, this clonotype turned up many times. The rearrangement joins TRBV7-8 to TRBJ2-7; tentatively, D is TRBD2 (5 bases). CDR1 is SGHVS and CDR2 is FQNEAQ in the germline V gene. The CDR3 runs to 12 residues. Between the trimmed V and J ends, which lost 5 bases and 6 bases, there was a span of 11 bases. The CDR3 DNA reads TGTGCCAGCAGCCAGAGTGGGAGCGAGCAGTACTTC. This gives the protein CASSQSGSEQYF.

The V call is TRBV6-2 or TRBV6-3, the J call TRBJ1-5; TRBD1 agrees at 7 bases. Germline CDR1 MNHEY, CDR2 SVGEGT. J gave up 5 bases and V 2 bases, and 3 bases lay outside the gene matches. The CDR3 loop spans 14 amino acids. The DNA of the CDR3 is TGTGCCAGCAGTTACGACAGGGTAGATCAGCCCCAGCATTTT. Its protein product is CASSYDRVDQPQHF.

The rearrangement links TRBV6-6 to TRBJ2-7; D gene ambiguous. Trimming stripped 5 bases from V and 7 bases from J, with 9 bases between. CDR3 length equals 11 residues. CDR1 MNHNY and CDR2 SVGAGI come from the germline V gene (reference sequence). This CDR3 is CASSPYREQYF. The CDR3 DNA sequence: TGTGCCAGCAGTCCTTACAGAGAGCAGTACTTC.

CDR3: CASSPVEYYGYTF. CDR3 nucleotides: TGTGCCAGCTCACCGGTAGAATACTATGGCTACACCTTC. V gene TRBV18 combines with J gene TRBJ1-2; D is ambiguous. This CDR3 contains 13 residues. CDR1 is KGHSH and CDR2 is LQKENI in the germline V gene. The V end lost 3 bases, the J end lost 3 bases, and 8 bases lay between the germline ends.

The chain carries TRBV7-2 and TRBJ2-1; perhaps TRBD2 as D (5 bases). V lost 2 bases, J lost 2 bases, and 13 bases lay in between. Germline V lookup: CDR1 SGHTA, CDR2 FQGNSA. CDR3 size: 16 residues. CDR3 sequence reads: CASSLKVEGPYNEQFF. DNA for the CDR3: TGTGCCAGCAGCTTAAAGGTTGAGGGTCCCTACAATGAGCAGTTCTTC.

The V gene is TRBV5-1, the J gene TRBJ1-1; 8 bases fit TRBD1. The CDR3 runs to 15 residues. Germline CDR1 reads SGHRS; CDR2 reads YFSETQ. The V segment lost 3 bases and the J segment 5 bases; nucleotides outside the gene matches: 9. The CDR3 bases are TGCGCCAGCAGCTCCGAAACAGGGGGGAGGACTGAAGCTTTCTTT. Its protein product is CASSSETGGRTEAFF.

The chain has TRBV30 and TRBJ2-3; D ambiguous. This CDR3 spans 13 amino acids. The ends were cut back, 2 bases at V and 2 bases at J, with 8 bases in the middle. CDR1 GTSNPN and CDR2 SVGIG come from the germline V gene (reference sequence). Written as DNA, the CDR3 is TGTGCCTGGAGTAGTGTAATCACAGATACGCAGTATTTT. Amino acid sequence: CAWSSVITDTQYF.

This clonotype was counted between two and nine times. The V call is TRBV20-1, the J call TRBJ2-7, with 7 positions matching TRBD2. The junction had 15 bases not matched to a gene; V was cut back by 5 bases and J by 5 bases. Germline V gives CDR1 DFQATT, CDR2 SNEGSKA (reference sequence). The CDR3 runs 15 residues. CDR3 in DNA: TGCAGTGCTGCCCCCCCGGGACTAATTCCAAACGAGCAGTACTTC. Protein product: CSAAPPGLIPNEQYF.

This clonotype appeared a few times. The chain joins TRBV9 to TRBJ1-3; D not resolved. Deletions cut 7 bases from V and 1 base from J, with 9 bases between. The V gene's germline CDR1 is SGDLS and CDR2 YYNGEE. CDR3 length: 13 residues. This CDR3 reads CASGRDSGNTIYF. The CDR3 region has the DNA TGTGCCAGCGGACGGGATTCTGGAAACACCATATATTTT.

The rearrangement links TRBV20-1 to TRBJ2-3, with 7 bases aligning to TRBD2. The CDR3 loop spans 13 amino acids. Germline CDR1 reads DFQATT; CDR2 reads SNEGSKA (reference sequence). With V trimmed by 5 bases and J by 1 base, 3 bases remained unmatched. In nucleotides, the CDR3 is TGCAGTGCTGAGGGAGGGGGCACAGATACGCAGTATTTT. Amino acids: CSAEGGGTDTQYF.

The CDR3, as DNA: TGTGCCAGTAGGCCGACAGAGACGTGGCAGCTGTTTTTT. This translates into CASRPTETWQLFF. The V gene is TRBV19, the J gene TRBJ2-2, with a weak D call TRBD1 (5 bases). The germline V and J ends were trimmed by 6 bases and 12 bases, with 17 bases remaining between them. The germline V gene encodes CDR1 LNHDA and CDR2 SQIVND (reference sequence). The CDR3 is 13 residues long.